The table lists the clone carrying this T cell receptor beta chain with a few counts. Its target is not known. About 120 mL of blood, on average, came from one heparinised draw per donor. CD4+ cells of the naive, central memory, regulatory and stem cell-like memory types were sorted via CD45RO/CCR7/CD25/CD127/CD95/CD27. This entry is derived from a study of beta chain features in type 1 diabetes. The J segment lost 12 bases and the V segment lost 4 bases, leaving 5 bases of the junction unmatched. CDR3 length equals 11 residues. Germline values: CDR1 SQVTM, CDR2 ANQGSEA. Regarding the study as a whole: TCRB CDR3s were moderately but significantly shorter in Type 1 diabetes patients in all four CD4+ subsets.

Expressed TCRB transcripts were sequenced because the isolated RNA had all been reverse transcribed beforehand. Profiling relied on immunoSEQ multiplex PCR, and the TCRdb table lists in-frame clones only, not all of them. The sample holds about 710,000 clones, around an eighth seen once. This clonotype was sampled from a man between 18 and 29 years old with type 1 diabetes. The gene calls are TRBV29-1 and TRBJ2-4; the match to TRBD2 covers 8 bases. Sequencing was performed on naive CD4+ T cells from blood. The CDR3 region has the DNA TGCAGCGTTGCCGGGCGGGAGGCTCAGTACTTC. Its protein product is CSVAGREAQYF.